This T cell receptor beta chain was identified during a study of blood T cells in healthy people across ages. Findings and caveats of the study: Significant beta diversity loss was already apparent by age around 40, declining roughly linearly.

A J-beta primer mix and a sample-barcoded 5' primer were used in a second PCR of roughly 7 to 12 cycles. The template-switch adaptor was a 5' adaptor with 12 random nucleotides. It tagged each cDNA molecule. TCRdb recomputed calls from the 5' RACE reads with MiXCR, one row per CDR3 protein. The sample gives fewer than 1 million distinct CDR3 sequences, 44% of which show up once; approximately 20% is in the top ten. Every donor contributed around 10 milliliters of peripheral blood by blood draw. Total RNA was extracted at no less than 6 micrograms per sample. Concerning this clonotype: What it binds is not known.

CDR1 is GTSNPN, CDR2 SVGIG, per germline (reference sequence). V lost 1 base, J lost 4 bases, and 3 bases stayed unmatched. The CDR3 length is 14 residues. The chain joins TRBV30 to TRBJ2-1, with 8 bases identical to TRBD1. Input material: blood. The clonotype comes from a man aged 55-75 years in good health. CDR3 sequence: CAWSEDRAYNEQFF. The CDR3 coding sequence is TGTGCCTGGAGTGAGGACAGGGCGTACAATGAGCAGTTCTTC. The full variable domain, with the rest looked up from reference TRBV30 and TRBJ2-1, is SQTIHQWPATLVQPVGSPLSLECTVEGTSNPNLYWYRQAAGRGLQLLFYSVGIGQISSEVPQNLSASRPQDRQFILSSKKLLLSDSGFYLCAWSEDRAYNEQFFGPGTRLTVL.